There are a few counts of the clone carrying this T cell receptor (beta chain). Its antigen is as yet unknown. The CDR3 is 16 residues long. The V and J ends lost 3 bases and 7 bases, in that order; junction bases with no gene match: 4. Germline loops: CDR1 KGHDR, CDR2 SFDVKD. This sample was included in a study of response to subunit inactivated influenza vaccine. Notes on the study in general: Authors suggested seasonal influenza vaccinations each recruit few new T cells.

TCRdb re-analysed the RT-PCR reads in MiXCR, keeping a single row per CDR3 protein. The sample has hundreds of thousands of distinct CDR3 sequences, approximately 7.1% seen once. This sample comprised PBMCs from blood, obtained around 2 years after vaccination. This sequence joins TRBV24-1 and TRBJ2-1, with 14 positions matching TRBD2. The TCR comes from a man in his fifties or sixties who received an inactivated influenza vaccine. The chain's CDR3 is CATSDPTSGGGNEQFF. CDR3 in DNA: TGTGCCACCAGTGATCCGACTAGCGGGGGGGGGAATGAGCAGTTCTTC.